This TCR beta chain was obtained from a study of PD-L1 blockade in urothelial cancer. Study background: Atezolizumab at 1,200 mg intravenously every 3 weeks was started by patients in 2014.

Time point: pretreatment peripheral blood. The CDR3 spans 13 residues. The V gene's germline CDR1 is MNHEY and CDR2 SVGAGI. V was pared by 4 bases and J by 7 bases, with 13 bases between. The templates were synthetic TCR analogs, and they were spiked into each PCR. Some clones are missing from TCRdb's copy, which holds only in-frame ones; the method was immunoSEQ multiplex PCR. The repertoire includes approximately 52,000 clones, about 85% of them detected once, and about a sixth sits in the top ten. The clonotype comes from a man between 65 and 80 years old with urothelial cancer. This sample comprised PBMCs, obtained around atezolizumab (anti-PD-L1) treatment. The rearrangement joins TRBV6-5 to TRBJ2-5; possibly TRBD1 for D (6 bases). The CDR3 loop is CASSLQGPGTQYF. CDR3 sequence (DNA): TGTGCCAGCAGTTTACAGGGTCCTGGGACCCAGTACTTC.